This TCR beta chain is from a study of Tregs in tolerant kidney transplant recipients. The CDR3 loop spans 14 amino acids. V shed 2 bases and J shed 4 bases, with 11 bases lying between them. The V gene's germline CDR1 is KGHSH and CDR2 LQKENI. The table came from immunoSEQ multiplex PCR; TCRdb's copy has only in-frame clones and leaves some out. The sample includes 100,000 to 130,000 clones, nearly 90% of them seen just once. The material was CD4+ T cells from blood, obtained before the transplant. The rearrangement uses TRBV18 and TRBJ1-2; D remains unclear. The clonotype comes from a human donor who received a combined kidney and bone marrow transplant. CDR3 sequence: CASSPVAPLYGYTF. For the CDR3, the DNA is TGTGCCAGCTCACCAGTAGCGCCCCTCTATGGCTACACCTTC.